These 19 T cell receptor beta chains originate from one sample sequenced in a study of beta chain features in type 1 diabetes. Study-wide findings and caveats: When Type 1 diabetes patients were examined, their TCRB CDR3s proved moderately but significantly shorter in all four CD4+ subsets.

Expressed TCRB transcripts were sequenced because the entire RNA isolate underwent reverse transcription. Libraries were prepared by immunoSEQ multiplex PCR; TCRdb keeps only in-frame clonotypes and omits some of them. The sample carries a few hundred thousand clones, about 14% recorded once. These receptors lack a known antigen. Input material: naive CD4+ T cells from blood. Every receptor here comes from a woman between 18 and 30 years old with type 1 diabetes.

This clone was counted between two and nine times. The V gene is TRBV6-5, the J gene TRBJ2-1; 9 bases match TRBD2. The CDR3 spans 16 residues. V lost 1 base and J lost 4; bases outside the gene matches: 5. Germline CDR1 is MNHEY and CDR2 is SVGAGI. CDR3 residues: CASSYLRLADYNEQFF. DNA of the CDR3: TGTGCCAGCAGTTACTTGAGACTAGCGGATTACAATGAGCAGTTCTTC.

The J gene is TRBJ2-1, the V gene TRBV28, with 7 bases aligning to TRBD1. The V gene's germline CDR1 is MDHEN and CDR2 SYDVKM. The CDR3 totals 13 residues. The junction had 1 base not matched to a gene; V was cut back by 4 bases and J by 4 bases. As DNA, the CDR3 is TGTGCCAGCAGTTGGGACAGTTACAATGAGCAGTTCTTC. Amino acids: CASSWDSYNEQFF.

This clone occurred a few times. The chain employs TRBV27 and TRBJ2-5; 8 nucleotides match TRBD1. Looked up from germline, CDR1 is MNHEY and CDR2 is SMNVEV (reference sequence). Losses at the gene ends were 5 bases for V and 4 bases for J; bases not matched to a gene: 9. The CDR3 loop spans 15 amino acids. This chain's CDR3 is CASSRFDRGRETQYF. DNA of the CDR3: TGTGCCAGCAGTCGCTTCGACAGGGGCCGAGAGACCCAGTACTTC.

The rearrangement joins TRBV5-6 to TRBJ1-2; 7 bases align to TRBD1. This CDR3 contains 13 residues. Germline CDR1 SGHDT, CDR2 YYEEEE. V shed 5 bases, J shed 4 bases, and the junction held 5 bases outside the gene matches. CDR3 in amino acids: CASSLRDSYGYTF. DNA of the CDR3: TGTGCCAGCAGTCTTCGGGACAGCTATGGCTACACCTTC.

This clone has just a few counts. V and J are TRBV5-1 and TRBJ2-6; D not resolved. Germline V gene sequence: CDR1 SGHRS, CDR2 YFSETQ. Trimming stripped 1 base from V and 0 bases from J, with 14 bases between. The CDR3 consists of 18 residues. The CDR3 loop is CASSLTPTIPSGANVLTF. The DNA of the CDR3 is TGCGCCAGCAGCTTGACACCAACAATTCCCTCTGGGGCCAACGTCCTGACTTTC.

This clone showed up just a few times. The chain has TRBV30 and TRBJ2-3, with 7 bases aligning to TRBD1. The J segment lost 1 base and the V segment lost 5 bases, leaving 3 bases of the junction unmatched. This CDR3 region has 13 residues. The germline V gene has CDR1 GTSNPN and CDR2 SVGIG (reference sequence). In nucleotides, the CDR3 is TGTGCCTGGGACAGGGCTGGCACAGATACGCAGTATTTT. The encoded protein is CAWDRAGTDTQYF. Combining the CDR3 with reference TRBV30 and TRBJ2-3 gives the whole variable domain SQTIHQWPATLVQPVGSPLSLECTVEGTSNPNLYWYRQAAGRGLQLLFYSVGIGQISSEVPQNLSASRPQDRQFILSSKKLLLSDSGFYLCAWDRAGTDTQYFGPGTRLTVL.

The J gene is TRBJ1-4, the V gene TRBV30, with D tentatively TRBD1 (5 bases). Germline V gene sequence: CDR1 GTSNPN, CDR2 SVGIG (reference sequence). This CDR3 spans 13 amino acids. The germline V and J ends were trimmed by 4 bases and 7 bases, with 13 bases remaining between them. This chain's CDR3 is CAWNTGGVEKLFF. The CDR3 coding sequence is TGTGCCTGGAATACGGGGGGAGTTGAAAAACTGTTTTTT.

The rearrangement links TRBV12-5 to TRBJ2-3; TRBD2 might be the D (6 bases). In germline, CDR1 is LGHNT, CDR2 FRNRAP. The CDR3 runs to 14 residues. Trimming stripped 7 bases from V and 1 base from J, with 12 bases between. The CDR3 protein is CASAGGIRTDTQYF. The DNA for the CDR3 is TGTGCTAGTGCGGGCGGGATTCGCACAGATACGCAGTATTTT. The full variable domain, in which reference TRBV12-5 and TRBJ2-3 provide the parts outside the CDR3, is DARVTQTPRHKVTEMGQEVTMRCQPILGHNTVFWYRQTMMQGLELLAYFRNRAPLDDSGMPKDRFSAEMPDATLATLKIQPSEPRDSAVYFCASAGGIRTDTQYFGPGTRLTVL.

This clone has a handful of counts. The V and J genes are TRBV5-6 and TRBJ1-2; a possible D gene is TRBD1 (6 bases). Trimming took 5 bases from V and 0 from J, leaving 20 bases between them. There are 17 residues in the CDR3. CDR1 is SGHDT, CDR2 YYEEEE, per germline. Here the CDR3 DNA reads TGTGCCAGCAGTTCCCTAGGGGGTAGTACAGCTAACTATGGCTACACCTTC. It encodes CASSSLGGSTANYGYTF. The full variable domain, with the rest looked up from reference TRBV5-6 and TRBJ1-2, is DAGVTQSPTHLIKTRGQQVTLRCSPKSGHDTVSWYQQALGQGPQFIFQYYEEEERQRGNFPDRFSGHQFPNYSSELNVNALLLGDSALYLCASSSLGGSTANYGYTFGSGTRLTVV.

This clone occurred many times. CDR3 nucleotide sequence: TGTGCCAGCAGCATAACAGTGGTCGAGCAGTACTTC. Residues: CASSITVVEQYF. The rearrangement joins TRBV21-1 to TRBJ2-7; TRBD1 is the table's D call and was not checked against the DNA. TRBV21-1 is described as a pseudogene. This CDR3 has 12 amino acids.

This clone was found a few times. The CDR3 DNA sequence: TGCAGCGTTGAAGATTCGTGGGAGGGCCGGATAAACACCGGGGAGCTGTTTTTT. Encoded protein: CSVEDSWEGRINTGELFF. The V gene is TRBV29-1, the J gene TRBJ2-2; TRBD2 agrees at 7 bases. Germline assignment: CDR1 SQVTM and CDR2 ANQGSEA. Losses at the gene ends were 0 bases for V and 2 bases for J; bases not matched to a gene: 12. This CDR3 comprises 18 residues.

This clone was detected a few times. V and J are TRBV11-2 and TRBJ2-3; maybe TRBD2 (6 bases). V was cut by 2 bases and J by 2 bases, with 17 bases left in between. This CDR3 region has 17 residues. Germline CDR1 reads SGHAT; CDR2 reads FQNNGV. The DNA for the CDR3 is TGTGCCAGCAGCTTAAGCCTCGCGGGGTCGTTCACAGATACGCAGTATTTT. Amino acids: CASSLSLAGSFTDTQYF.

This clone was found a few times. The J gene is TRBJ2-5, the V gene TRBV6-5; perhaps TRBD1 as D (6 bases). There are 15 residues in the CDR3. The germline V and J ends were trimmed by 4 bases and 5 bases, with 17 bases remaining between them. Per germline, CDR1 MNHEY and CDR2 SVGAGI. The CDR3 loop is CASSLLTGRGETQYF. Written as DNA, the CDR3 is TGTGCCAGCAGTTTGCTAACAGGGCGTGGGGAGACCCAGTACTTC.

The chain employs TRBV9 and TRBJ2-7; 10 bases match TRBD1. With 4 bases clipped from V and 5 bases from J, the junction kept 9 bases outside the gene matches. Per the germline V gene, CDR1 is SGDLS and CDR2 is YYNGEE. The length of the CDR3 is 15 residues. The CDR3 DNA reads as TGTGCCAGCAGCATCCAGGGGACAGGGGTAAACGAGCAGTACTTC. Amino acid sequence: CASSIQGTGVNEQYF.

V usage is TRBV6-5 and J usage is TRBJ2-1, with 7 bases identical to TRBD2. The germline gives CDR1 MNHEY, CDR2 SVGAGI. The CDR3 consists of 15 residues. Trimming took 9 bases from V and 6 from J; bases not matched to a gene: 14. CDR3: CASSRGLVVVNEQFF. The DNA of the CDR3 is TGTGCCAGTTCACGCGGACTAGTAGTAGTCAATGAGCAGTTCTTC.

The chain has TRBV25-1 and TRBJ2-7, with a possible D match to TRBD1 (5 bases). Per germline, CDR1 MGHDK and CDR2 SYGVNS. Trimming pared 2 bases from V and 3 bases from J, leaving 5 bases between. This CDR3 has 12 residues. This CDR3 reads CASSERGYEQYF. The CDR3, as DNA: TGTGCCAGCAGTGAAAGGGGCTACGAGCAGTACTTC.

This clone has more than one count but fewer than ten. The chain links TRBV10-3 to TRBJ2-3; TRBD1 matches at 9 bases. With 7 bases clipped from V and 2 bases from J, the junction kept 7 bases outside the gene matches. CDR3 size: 15 residues. Germline CDR1 ENHRY, CDR2 SYGVKD. CDR3 residues: CAINQGQGNTDTQYF. The CDR3 coding sequence is TGTGCCATCAACCAAGGACAGGGGAACACAGATACGCAGTATTTT.

J is TRBJ1-2 and V is TRBV9; perhaps TRBD1 as D (5 bases). Looked up from germline, CDR1 is SGDLS and CDR2 is YYNGEE. The CDR3 extends over 14 amino acids. The V gene lost 0 bases and the J gene lost 2 bases, with 8 bases spanning the gap. DNA of the CDR3: TGTGCCAGCAGCGTAGATCAGGGAAACTATGGCTACACCTTC. It translates to CASSVDQGNYGYTF.

This clone has just a few counts. The chain uses TRBV2 and TRBJ2-1; D unclear. The CDR3 runs to 13 residues. The germline V gene has CDR1 SNHLY and CDR2 FYNNEI. V dropped 8 bases and J dropped 0 bases, with 8 bases sitting between them. The CDR3 region has the DNA TGTGCCAGCTTCGGCGGCTCCTACAATGAGCAGTTCTTC. This gives the protein CASFGGSYNEQFF. The entire variable domain, with the rest obtained from reference TRBV2 and TRBJ2-1, is as follows: EPEVTQTPSHQVTQMGQEVILRCVPISNHLYFYWYRQILGQKVEFLVSFYNNEISEKSEIFDDQFSVERPDGSNFTLKIRSTKLEDSAMYFCASFGGSYNEQFFGPGTRLTVL.